This T cell receptor beta chain comes out of a study of blood T cell repertoires in COVID-19. Study details: The United States, Italy and Spain provided the acute and convalescent COVID-19 samples. Sources were T cells, B-cell-depleted T cells, or PBMCs; the material itself was cDNA or gDNA.

Methods used by the authors: Reference gene primer amplification gave estimated nucleated cell counts. The repertoire was sequenced with immunoSEQ multiplex PCR; TCRdb's copy has only in-frame clones and lacks some. V and J calls and clone size are copied from that table; D and trimming were computed from the DNA. The sample records 35,000 to 50,000 clones, approximately 81% being singletons. From germline, CDR1 is SNHLY and CDR2 FYNNEI. The CDR3 runs 14 residues. Trimming left V 8 bases short and J 1 base short, with 15 bases between. Material: peripheral blood. The V call is TRBV2, the J call TRBJ2-7; a weak D match, TRBD1 (5 bases). This TCR came from an older woman with acute or convalescent COVID-19. The DNA of the CDR3 is TGTGCCAGCCGCCGACAGCCATCGTCCTACGAGCAGTACTTC. The encoded protein is CASRRQPSSYEQYF.